The subject of this entry is one T cell receptor beta chain. Its matching antigen is unknown. In the PCR, 60 Vbeta and 13 Jbeta primers were used. The method was immunoSEQ multiplex PCR; TCRdb's version includes in-frame clones alone and lacks a portion of them. Here the sample spans about 89,000 clones, 85% being singletons. This entry is derived from a study of cytomegalovirus exposure and HLA in healthy donors. Overall study context: Unique TCR beta sequences numbering about 100 million came from 150 million to 200 million T cells in an earlier analysis.

The donors, nominally healthy at sampling, likely had unrecorded immune exposures. CDR1 and CDR2 from the germline V gene are MNHNY and SVGAGI (reference sequence). V shed 6 bases, J shed 3 bases, and the junction held 10 bases outside the gene matches. The CDR3 is 15 residues long. Findings and limits, study-wide: Analysis was carried out at a later point, and it linked a missense DCLRE1C variant to TCR beta V- and J-gene trimming. The HLA-A and HLA-B alleles of most subjects were reportedly predicted accurately from TCR beta sequences.

V gene TRBV6-6 combines with J gene TRBJ2-7; 8 bases align to TRBD2. The source of this sequence is a man between 35 and 55 years old in good health and CMV-seropositive. The sequencing sample was made of PBMCs. The CDR3 here is CASSPNSGEGYEQYF. CDR3 nucleotides: TGTGCCAGCAGCCCAAATAGCGGGGAGGGCTACGAGCAGTACTTC.